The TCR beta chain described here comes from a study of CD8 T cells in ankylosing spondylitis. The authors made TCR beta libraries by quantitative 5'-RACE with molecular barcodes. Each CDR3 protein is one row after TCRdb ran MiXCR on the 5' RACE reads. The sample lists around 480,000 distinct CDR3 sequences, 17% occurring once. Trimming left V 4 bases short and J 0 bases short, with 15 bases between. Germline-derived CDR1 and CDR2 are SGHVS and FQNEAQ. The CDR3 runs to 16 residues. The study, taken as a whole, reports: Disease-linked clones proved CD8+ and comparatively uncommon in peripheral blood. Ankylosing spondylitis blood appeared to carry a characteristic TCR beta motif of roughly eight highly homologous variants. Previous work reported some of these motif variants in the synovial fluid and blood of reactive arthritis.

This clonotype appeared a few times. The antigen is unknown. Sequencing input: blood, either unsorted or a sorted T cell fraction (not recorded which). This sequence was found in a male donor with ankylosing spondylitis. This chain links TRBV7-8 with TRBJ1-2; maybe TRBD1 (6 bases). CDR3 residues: CASSSQRGGANYGYTF. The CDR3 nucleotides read TGTGCCAGCAGCTCTCAGAGGGGGGGAGCTAACTATGGCTACACCTTC.